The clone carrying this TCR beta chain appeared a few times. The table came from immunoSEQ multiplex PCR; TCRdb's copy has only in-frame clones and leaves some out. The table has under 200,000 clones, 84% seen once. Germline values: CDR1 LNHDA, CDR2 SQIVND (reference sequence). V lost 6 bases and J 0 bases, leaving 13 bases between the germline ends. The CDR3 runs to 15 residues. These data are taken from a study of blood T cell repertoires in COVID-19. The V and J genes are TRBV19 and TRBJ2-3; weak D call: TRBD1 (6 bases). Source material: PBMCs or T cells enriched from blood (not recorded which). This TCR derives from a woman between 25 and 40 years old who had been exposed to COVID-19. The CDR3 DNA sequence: TGTGCCAGTAGGAATGACAGGTACAGCACAGATACGCAGTATTTT. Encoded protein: CASRNDRYSTDTQYF.